The 9 T cell receptor beta chains given below trace back to one sample, sequenced in a study of lymphopenia after photon versus proton radiotherapy. Here immunoSEQ multiplex PCR was the method, and the copy in TCRdb shows in-frame clones only, minus some. The table shows a few thousand clones, with about 67% occurring only once. Specimen: peripheral blood, collected from a patient treated with proton-based radiotherapy. The receptors were sampled from a man older than 75 with esophageal cancer.

Note on this clone: An end of the junction does not agree with germline; a read error may underlie this. The chain has TRBV6-5 and TRBJ1-1; no firm D call. Germline values: CDR1 MNHEY, CDR2 SVGAGI. The CDR3 is 10 amino acids. The CDR3 reads CASVGTEVFF. The CDR3 region has the DNA TGTGCCAGTGTGGGTACTGAAGTTTTCTTT.

V gene TRBV27 combines with J gene TRBJ1-5; no definite D call. Trimming pared 3 bases from V and 13 bases from J, leaving 7 bases between. This CDR3 has 10 amino acids. CDR1 is MNHEY, CDR2 SMNVEV, per germline (reference sequence). CDR3 residues: CASSFVLQHF. The CDR3 DNA is TGTGCCAGCAGTTTCGTCTTACAGCATTTT.

The chain has TRBV7-2 and TRBJ1-6; perhaps TRBD1 as D (5 bases). The V gene's germline CDR1 is SGHTA and CDR2 FQGNSA. The CDR3 spans 14 residues. Trimming removed 5 bases from V and 6 bases from J, with 11 bases in between. CDR3 sequence reads: CASSRGPINSPLHF. The CDR3, as DNA: TGTGCCAGCAGCCGGGGACCGATTAATTCACCCCTCCACTTT.

J is TRBJ1-1 and V is TRBV28, with D unresolved. This CDR3 has 13 residues. V lost 5 bases to trimming and J lost 4 bases, with 11 bases between them. In germline, CDR1 is MDHEN, CDR2 SYDVKM. DNA for the CDR3: TGTGCCAGCAGTCTGAGAGTTACCACTGAAGCTTTCTTT. As protein: CASSLRVTTEAFF.

This clone is medium-sized by share. J is TRBJ2-7 and V is TRBV5-1; D perhaps matches TRBD1 (7 bases). This CDR3 contains 15 residues. The germline V gene has CDR1 SGHRS and CDR2 YFSETQ. The V and J ends lost 4 bases and 4 bases respectively, with 18 bases between them. The CDR3: CASSEAGTVGYEQYF. The DNA of the CDR3 is TGCGCCAGCAGCGAGGCGGGGACAGTCGGTTACGAGCAGTACTTC.

This clone was seen a few times. The chain joins TRBV5-4 to TRBJ2-3, with TRBD2 identical over 10 bases. J lost 7 bases, V lost 6 bases, and 14 bases had no gene match. Germline assignment: CDR1 SGHNT and CDR2 YYREEE (reference sequence). The CDR3 consists of 16 residues. The CDR3 protein is CASTPGGASGGNTQYF. The DNA of the CDR3 is TGTGCCAGCACCCCGGGGGGAGCTAGCGGGGGCAATACGCAGTATTTT.

The CDR3 protein is CASSSRTSGGPNEQFF. In nucleotides, the CDR3 is TGTGCCAGCAGCTCCCGGACTAGCGGGGGGCCCAATGAGCAGTTCTTC. The chain carries TRBV7-9 and TRBJ2-1; 14 positions agree with TRBD2. Trimming took 4 bases from V and 6 from J; bases not matched to a gene: 5. CDR1 and CDR2 from the germline V gene are SEHNR and FQNEAQ (reference sequence). The CDR3 is 16 amino acids. Together with reference TRBV7-9 and TRBJ2-1, the CDR3 gives the full variable domain: DTGVSQNPRHKITKRGQNVTFRCDPISEHNRLYWYRQTLGQGPEFLTYFQNEAQLEKSRLLSDRFSAERPKGSFSTLEIQRTEQGDSAMYLCASSSRTSGGPNEQFFGPGTRLTVL.

The CDR3 DNA reads TGTGCCAGCAGCATTGGGACAGGGTATCATACTGAAGCTTTCTTT. Translation: CASSIGTGYHTEAFF. The J gene is TRBJ1-1, the V gene TRBV5-6; 9 nucleotides align to TRBD1. The ends lost 4 bases at V and 5 bases at J; junction bases unmatched: 9. Germline V lookup: CDR1 SGHDT, CDR2 YYEEEE. This CDR3 is 15 amino acids long. Variable domain in full (rest from reference TRBV5-6 and TRBJ1-1): DAGVTQSPTHLIKTRGQQVTLRCSPKSGHDTVSWYQQALGQGPQFIFQYYEEEERQRGNFPDRFSGHQFPNYSSELNVNALLLGDSALYLCASSIGTGYHTEAFFGQGTRLTVV.

V and J are TRBV11-2 and TRBJ2-7, with D unresolved. In germline, CDR1 is SGHAT, CDR2 FQNNGV. Between the trimmed V and J ends, which lost 1 base and 3 bases, there was a span of 10 bases. The CDR3 runs to 14 residues. This CDR3 is CASSLGGFDYEQYF. The DNA of the CDR3 is TGTGCCAGCAGCTTAGGCGGTTTTGACTACGAGCAGTACTTC.